This TCR beta chain stems from a study of shared clonotypes between healthy human individuals. Points from the study as a whole: The sampled material consisted only of blood, and tissue repertoires are likely to differ. Despite large depth, sorted-subset datasets appeared incompletely sequenced.

On this clone: Its antigen is still unknown. Other DNA sequences of this sample code for an identical CDR3.

Data came from immunoSEQ multiplex PCR; TCRdb stores just in-frame clones and leaves some out. The sample holds some 2,000,000 clones, around 95% seen once. CDR1 is MNHEY and CDR2 is SVGAGI in the germline V gene. The CDR3 spans 13 residues. Deletions cut 6 bases from V and 2 bases from J, with 10 bases between. Sequenced input: naive CD4+ T cells sorted from blood. As to subset: CD45RA+ positively selected. The chain links TRBV6-5 to TRBJ1-2, with D perhaps matching TRBD1 (6 bases). The sequence was collected from a man between 18 and 35 years old in good health. CDR3 loop: CASRRGQNYGYTF. CDR3 DNA: TGTGCCAGCAGGAGAGGACAGAACTATGGCTACACCTTC.